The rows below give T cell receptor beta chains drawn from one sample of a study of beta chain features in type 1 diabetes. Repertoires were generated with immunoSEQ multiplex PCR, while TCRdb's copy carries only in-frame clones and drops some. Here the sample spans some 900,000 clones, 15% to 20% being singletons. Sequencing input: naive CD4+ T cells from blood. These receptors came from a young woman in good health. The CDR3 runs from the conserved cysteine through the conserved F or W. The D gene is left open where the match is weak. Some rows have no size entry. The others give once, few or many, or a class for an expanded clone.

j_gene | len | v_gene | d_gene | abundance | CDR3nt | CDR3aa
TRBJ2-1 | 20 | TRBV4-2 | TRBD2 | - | TGTGCCAGCGGCCGGACGTTAGCGGGAGGGTTACTGAGCTCCTACAATGAGCAGTTCTTC | CASGRTLAGGLLSSYNEQFF
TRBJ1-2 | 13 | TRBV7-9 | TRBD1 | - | TGTGCCAGCAGCTTGGCAGGGGGTTATGGCTACACCTTC | CASSLAGGYGYTF
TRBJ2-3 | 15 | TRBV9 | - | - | TGTGCCAGCAGCGTTGGCGGGGTATCGCGGGATACGCAGTATTTT | CASSVGGVSRDTQYF
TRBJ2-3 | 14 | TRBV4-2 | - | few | TGTGCCAGCAGCCAAGTGAAGAACACAGATACGCAGTATTTT | CASSQVKNTDTQYF
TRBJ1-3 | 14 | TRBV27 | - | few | TGTGCCAGCAGTTTGCGAGGGTTGGGTAACACCATATATTTT | CASSLRGLGNTIYF
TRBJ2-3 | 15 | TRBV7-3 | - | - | TGTGCCAGCAGCCCCGACCGCGCTAGCACAGATACGCAGTATTTT | CASSPDRASTDTQYF
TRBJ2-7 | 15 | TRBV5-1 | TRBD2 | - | TGCGCCAGCAGCTTGACGGCGGGAGGTTTCTACGAGCAGTACTTC | CASSLTAGGFYEQYF
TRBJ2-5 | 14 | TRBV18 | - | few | TGTGCCAGCTCACCAATGGAAGGACAAGAGACCCAGTACTTC | CASSPMEGQETQYF
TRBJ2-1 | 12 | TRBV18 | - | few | TGTGCCAGCTCGACCGGGAGACTCCAGCAGTTCTTC | CASSTGRLQQFF
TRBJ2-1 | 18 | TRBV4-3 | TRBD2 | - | TGCGCCAGCAGCCGGACGAGCGGGAGGGGGACCTCCTACAATGAGCAGTTCTTC | CASSRTSGRGTSYNEQFF
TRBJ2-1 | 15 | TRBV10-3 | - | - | TGTGCCACCCGACCTGAGCCCACGTTCGCAAATGAGCAGTTCTTC | CATRPEPTFANEQFF
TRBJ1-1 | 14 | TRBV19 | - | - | TGTGCCAGTAGTATATCGAACCTGGGCACTGAAGCTTTCTTT | CASSISNLGTEAFF
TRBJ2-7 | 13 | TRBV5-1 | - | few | TGCGCCAGCAGCCTTACCGAAGGGGGCGAGCAGTACTTC | CASSLTEGGEQYF
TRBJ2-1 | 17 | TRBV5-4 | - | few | TGTGCCAGCAGCCCTGGAGGGGGAACCTACTCCTACAATGAGCAGTTCTTC | CASSPGGGTYSYNEQFF
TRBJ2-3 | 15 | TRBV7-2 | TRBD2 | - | TGTGCCAGCAGCTTAGAGAGCGGGAGGACCGATACGCAGTATTTT | CASSLESGRTDTQYF
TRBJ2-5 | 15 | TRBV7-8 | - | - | TGTGCCAGCAGCTTAACCAGCACAGCTCAAGAGACCCAGTACTTC | CASSLTSTAQETQYF
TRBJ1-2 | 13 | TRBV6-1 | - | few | TGTGCCAGAAAGGACAGCGGAAACTATGGCTACACCTTC | CARKDSGNYGYTF
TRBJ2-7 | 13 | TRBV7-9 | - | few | TGTGCCAGCAGCTTAGCGGGATCCTACGAGCAGTACTTC | CASSLAGSYEQYF
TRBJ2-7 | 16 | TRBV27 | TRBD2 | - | TGTGCCAGCAGCAGAGAAGGGACTAGCGGGAGTTACGAGCAGTACTTC | CASSREGTSGSYEQYF
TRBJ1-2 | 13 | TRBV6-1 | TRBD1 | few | TGTGCCAGCAGTCCGACAGGGATCTATGGCTACACCTTC | CASSPTGIYGYTF
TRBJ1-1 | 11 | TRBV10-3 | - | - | TGTGCCATCATGTCGAACACTGAAGCTTTCTTT | CAIMSNTEAFF
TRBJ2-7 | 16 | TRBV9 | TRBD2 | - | TGTGCCAGCAGCACGGGACTAGCGGGAGGAGTTGCCGAGCAGTACTTC | CASSTGLAGGVAEQYF
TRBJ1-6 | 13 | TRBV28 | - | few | TGTGCCAGCAGTCCCCCTGGGGGTTCACCCCTCCACTTT | CASSPPGGSPLHF
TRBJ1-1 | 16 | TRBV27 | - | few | TGTGCCAGCAGTTTATCGGGGGGGAGGATGAACACTGAAGCTTTCTTT | CASSLSGGRMNTEAFF
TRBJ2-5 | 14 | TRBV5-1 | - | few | TGCGCCAGCACGCTAACGACTGGCCAAGAGACCCAGTACTTC | CASTLTTGQETQYF
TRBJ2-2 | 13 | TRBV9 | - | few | TGTGCCAGCAGCGTAGATCAACTCGGGGAGCTGTTTTTT | CASSVDQLGELFF
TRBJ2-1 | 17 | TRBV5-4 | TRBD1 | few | TGTGCCAGCAGCTGGGGACAGGGGGTCCTCGCCTACAATGAGCAGTTCTTC | CASSWGQGVLAYNEQFF